The present TCR beta chain was sequenced within a study of early T cells in non-severe SARS-CoV-2 infection. TCRdb itself ran the 5' RACE reads through MiXCR, one entry per CDR3 protein. The table has roughly 30,000 distinct CDR3 sequences, about 4.5% seen once; the top ten hold over 6%. Study conclusions and caveats: Using VDJdb, the matching emphasized anti-spike CD8 responses while missing private and CD4 specificities.

This clonotype was detected a few times. What it recognizes is unknown. The length of the CDR3 is 16 residues. Germline V gene sequence: CDR1 SGHVS, CDR2 FQNEAQ. Trimming cost V 0 bases and J 0 bases, with 11 bases left between them. The V and J genes are TRBV7-8 and TRBJ1-1; D uncertain. The TCR originated in an adult who was a healthcare worker with PCR-confirmed SARS-CoV-2 infection or an uninfected control (not recorded which). The sample consisted of whole blood. As DNA, the CDR3 is TGTGCCAGCAGCTTAGCGGAGATGGGCTTGAACACTGAAGCTTTCTTT. Protein sequence: CASSLAEMGLNTEAFF.